A single sample is the source of the 27 T cell receptor beta chains below, sequenced in a study of lymphopenia after photon versus proton radiotherapy. Sequenced by immunoSEQ multiplex PCR; TCRdb stores in-frame clones only, minus some. The repertoire has around 30,000 clones, over 70% of them found once; the top ten carry 13% to 15%. The sample was peripheral blood, taken from a patient treated with proton-based radiotherapy. Receptors originate from a woman between 70 and 85 years old with pancreatic cancer.

The chain has TRBV5-1 and TRBJ2-5; D is possibly TRBD1 (7 bases). The CDR3 is 17 amino acids. V gave up 6 bases and J gave up 4 bases, with 25 bases separating them. Germline CDR1 and CDR2: SGHRS and YFSETQ. The CDR3: CASTPSMSGRGVETQYF. The CDR3 nucleotides read TGCGCCAGCACTCCCAGTATGTCGGGCAGGGGGGTAGAGACCCAGTACTTC.

The chain recombines TRBV5-1 with TRBJ2-3; 7 nucleotides line up with TRBD2. V was clipped by 1 base and J by 4 bases; unmatched bases: 6. Germline V gene lookup returns CDR1 SGHRS and CDR2 YFSETQ. The CDR3 contains 15 residues. The CDR3 bases are TGCGCCAGCAGCTTGAACGTCGCGGGAGCAGATACGCAGTATTTT. Residues: CASSLNVAGADTQYF. Variable domain in full (rest from reference TRBV5-1 and TRBJ2-3): KAGVTQTPRYLIKTRGQQVTLSCSPISGHRSVSWYQQTPGQGLQFLFEYFSETQRNKGNFPGRFSGRQFSNSRSEMNVSTLELGDSALYLCASSLNVAGADTQYFGPGTRLTVL.

This rearrangement joins TRBV2 to TRBJ1-2; perhaps TRBD1 as D (6 bases). The CDR3 sequence is 12 residues long. Germline-derived CDR1 and CDR2 are SNHLY and FYNNEI. V was cut by 8 bases and J by 8 bases, with 15 bases left in between. As DNA, the CDR3 is TGTGCCAGCGAGGGGGGGGACGGAGGCTACACCTTC. Its protein is CASEGGDGGYTF.

The J gene is TRBJ2-7, the V gene TRBV7-2, with D perhaps TRBD2 (5 bases). Germline V gene lookup returns CDR1 SGHTA and CDR2 FQGNSA. The germline V and J ends were trimmed by 0 bases and 3 bases, with 9 bases remaining between them. The CDR3 loop spans 14 amino acids. The CDR3 protein is CASSLASGDYEQYF. The CDR3 DNA sequence: TGTGCCAGCAGCTTAGCATCCGGGGACTACGAGCAGTACTTC.

The chain combines TRBV5-1 with TRBJ2-5; 12 nucleotides line up with TRBD2. The length of the CDR3 is 15 residues. Germline V gene sequence: CDR1 SGHRS, CDR2 YFSETQ. Trimming cost V 5 bases and J 2 bases; bases outside gene matches: 4. The CDR3 nucleotides read TGCGCCAGCAGTCGCGGGACTAGCGGGCAAGAGACCCAGTACTTC. This gives the protein CASSRGTSGQETQYF.

This clone was seen more than once but under ten times. The rearrangement joins TRBV11-2 to TRBJ2-5; 10 bases agree with TRBD2. V lost 6 bases and J lost 5; bases outside the gene matches: 9. Per the germline V gene, CDR1 is SGHAT and CDR2 is FQNNGV. The CDR3 runs to 15 residues. The CDR3: CASSLSGRDSETQYF. CDR3 coding DNA: TGTGCCAGCAGTTTGAGCGGGAGGGATTCGGAGACCCAGTACTTC.

Concerning this clone: A read error may produce the germline difference seen at one junction end. J is TRBJ2-7 and V is TRBV7-7, with D perhaps TRBD1 (5 bases). The CDR3 is made up of 17 amino acids. Germline V lookup: CDR1 SSHAT, CDR2 FNYEAQ (reference sequence). CDR3 protein: CASSFRPFRIGAYEQYF. CDR3 DNA: TGTGCTAGCAGCTTCAGGCCTTTCAGGATAGGGGCCTACGAGCAGTACTTC.

The genes are TRBV27 and TRBJ2-1; TRBD2 aligns across 11 bases. V lost 5 bases to trimming and J lost 8 bases; unmatched junction nucleotides: 8. Germline CDR1 and CDR2: MNHEY and SMNVEV (reference sequence). This CDR3 comprises 15 residues. CDR3 sequence reads: CASSLTSGKVDEQFF. The CDR3, as DNA: TGTGCCAGCAGTCTGACTAGCGGGAAGGTCGATGAGCAGTTCTTC.

The J gene is TRBJ1-6, the V gene TRBV6-5; D might be TRBD1 (5 bases). Germline V CDR1 and CDR2: MNHEY, SVGAGI. Trimming took off 6 bases at V and 9 bases at J, with 15 bases between the two ends. The CDR3 length is 14 residues. CDR3 protein: CASSIRVKGSPLHF. The CDR3 DNA reads TGTGCCAGCAGCATCAGGGTCAAGGGTTCACCCCTCCACTTT.

The chain links TRBV6-5 to TRBJ2-7; 8 nucleotides align to TRBD2. The CDR3 is 14 residues long. Trimming at V came to 5 bases and at J to 2 bases, leaving 5 bases not matched to a gene. Germline lookup yields CDR1 MNHEY and CDR2 SVGAGI. The CDR3 DNA reads as TGTGCCAGCAGTAAGAGCGGGAGCCCCTACGAGCAGTACTTC. It encodes CASSKSGSPYEQYF.

This clone showed up just once. J is TRBJ1-2 and V is TRBV19; the match to TRBD1 covers 7 bases. CDR1 and CDR2 from the germline V gene are LNHDA and SQIVND (reference sequence). V lost 6 bases and J lost 5; bases outside the gene matches: 15. CDR3 length equals 16 residues. Here the CDR3 reads CASRVNDRDGAYGYTF. In nucleotides, the CDR3 is TGTGCCAGTAGGGTGAACGACAGGGATGGGGCTTATGGCTACACCTTC.

This clone appeared a single time. The rearrangement joins TRBV18 to TRBJ1-1; D gene ambiguous. The V end was cut by 2 bases, the J end by 6 bases, with 10 bases between. Germline CDR1 reads KGHSH; CDR2 reads LQKENI. The CDR3 has 13 amino acids. CDR3 sequence (DNA): TGTGCCAGCTCACCAGCGAGGGAGGCTGAAGCTTTCTTT. This translates into CASSPAREAEAFF.

The chain uses TRBV11-2 and TRBJ1-1; D is possibly TRBD1 (6 bases). This CDR3 has 12 residues. Trimming removed 3 bases at V and 8 bases at J, with 10 bases between. Per the germline V gene, CDR1 is SGHAT and CDR2 is FQNNGV. The DNA of the CDR3 is TGTGCCAGCAGCTTTGGGGGCCCCGAAGCTTTCTTT. Translation gives CASSFGGPEAFF.

The chain links TRBV30 to TRBJ2-3; 7 nucleotides align to TRBD2. This CDR3 spans 14 amino acids. With V trimmed by 1 base and J by 6 bases, 7 bases remained unmatched. Germline assignment: CDR1 GTSNPN and CDR2 SVGIG (reference sequence). The CDR3 DNA sequence: TGTGCCTGGAGTGGTGGCGGGAGACATGATACGCAGTATTTT. It is translated as CAWSGGGRHDTQYF.

The J gene is TRBJ2-7, the V gene TRBV6-4, with D perhaps matching TRBD1 or TRBD2 (5 bases each). The V and J ends lost 2 bases and 2 bases respectively, with 22 bases between them. The germline V gene has CDR1 MRHNA and CDR2 SNTAGT. This CDR3 is built from 18 residues. The CDR3 spells CASSDPPPGAGSTYEQYF. The CDR3 bases are TGTGCCAGCAGTGACCCACCCCCCGGGGCAGGTTCAACCTACGAGCAGTACTTC.

The chain joins TRBV11-1 to TRBJ2-1; D may be TRBD2 (5 bases). CDR1 is SGHAT, CDR2 FQDESV, per germline (reference sequence). This CDR3 contains 13 residues. Trimming pared 5 bases from V and 2 bases from J, leaving 7 bases between. The DNA of the CDR3 is TGTGCCAGCAGCCCTAGCCCCTACAATGAGCAGTTCTTC. Its translation is CASSPSPYNEQFF.

V and J are TRBV2 and TRBJ2-5; TRBD2 matches 7 bases. The CDR3 consists of 15 residues. The ends lost 6 bases at V and 1 base at J; junction bases unmatched: 8. The germline V gene has CDR1 SNHLY and CDR2 FYNNEI. The CDR3 DNA sequence: TGTGCCAGCAGGGCGGGGAGCGGGATCCAAGAGACCCAGTACTTC. This encodes CASRAGSGIQETQYF.

This rearrangement joins TRBV18 to TRBJ2-5; a possible D gene is TRBD2 (6 bases). Germline CDR1 and CDR2: KGHSH and LQKENI. This CDR3 has 14 amino acids. The V end lost 1 base, the J end lost 5 bases, and 11 bases lay between the germline ends. The CDR3 sequence: CASSPLPRGETQYF. The CDR3 nucleotides read TGTGCCAGCTCACCACTACCACGGGGGGAGACCCAGTACTTC.

V gene TRBV5-1 combines with J gene TRBJ1-1; D is unclear. CDR1 is SGHRS and CDR2 is YFSETQ in the germline V gene. The V and J ends lost 0 bases and 3 bases respectively, with 6 bases between them. This CDR3 is built from 13 residues. This CDR3 reads CASSLDSDTEAFF. CDR3 DNA sequence: TGCGCCAGCAGCTTGGACAGCGACACTGAAGCTTTCTTT.

This chain uses TRBV7-2 with TRBJ1-2; possibly TRBD1 for D (6 bases). V shed 5 bases and J shed 8 bases, with 21 bases lying between them. The CDR3 sequence is 15 residues long. Germline assignment: CDR1 SGHTA and CDR2 FQGNSA. CDR3 loop: CASSPRQVPTAGYTF. The DNA for the CDR3 is TGTGCCAGCAGCCCAAGACAGGTCCCCACGGCGGGCTACACCTTC.

The rearrangement joins TRBV5-1 to TRBJ2-3; 8 nucleotides agree with TRBD2. The CDR3 is made up of 11 amino acids. The ends lost 1 base at V and 14 bases at J; junction bases unmatched: 3. Germline V gene sequence: CDR1 SGHRS, CDR2 YFSETQ. The CDR3 bases are TGCGCCAGCAGCTTGCCGGGAGGGCCGTATTTT. This encodes CASSLPGGPYF.

J is TRBJ2-1 and V is TRBV6-5; 8 bases fit TRBD2. The trim removed 4 bases at V and 5 bases at J, leaving 7 bases unmatched. This CDR3 spans 15 amino acids. The germline gives CDR1 MNHEY, CDR2 SVGAGI. DNA for the CDR3: TGTGCCAGCAGTTGGAGCGGGAGTGTCGACAATGAGCAGTTCTTC. Its translation: CASSWSGSVDNEQFF.

There are a few counts of this clone. The V and J genes are TRBV7-9 and TRBJ2-7; no clear D. Germline-derived CDR1 and CDR2 are SEHNR and FQNEAQ (reference sequence). This CDR3 is built from 11 residues. V lost 8 bases to trimming and J lost 2 bases, with 7 bases between them. CDR3 sequence: CASVQAYEQYF. CDR3 sequence (DNA): TGTGCCAGCGTGCAGGCCTACGAGCAGTACTTC.

The chain combines TRBV6-5 with TRBJ2-1; D gene ambiguous. Per germline, CDR1 MNHEY and CDR2 SVGAGI. V lost 0 bases and J lost 8, with 17 bases in between. The CDR3 is 16 residues long. CDR3 loop: CASSYSGQRVVYEQFF. Here the CDR3 DNA reads TGTGCCAGCAGTTACTCAGGCCAAAGGGTTGTCTATGAGCAGTTCTTC.

This chain links TRBV6-6 with TRBJ1-5; D may be TRBD1 (6 bases). Germline V gives CDR1 MNHNY, CDR2 SVGAGI (reference sequence). V was cut by 8 bases and J by 6 bases, with 17 bases left in between. This CDR3 contains 14 residues. The CDR3 DNA follows: TGTGCCAGCCTTCCATGGGGGGCATCTCAGCCCCAGCATTTT. This gives the protein CASLPWGASQPQHF.

The rearrangement joins TRBV4-3 to TRBJ1-1, with unresolved D. There are 15 residues in the CDR3. The germline V and J ends were trimmed by 0 bases and 2 bases, with 10 bases remaining between them. Germline V gene lookup returns CDR1 LGHNA and CDR2 YSLEER. CDR3 bases: TGCGCCAGCAGCCAAGAAGGTGGTTTAAACACTGAAGCTTTCTTT. It encodes CASSQEGGLNTEAFF.

This clone was seen a handful of times. V usage is TRBV7-9 and J usage is TRBJ1-2; no clear D. CDR1 and CDR2 from the germline V gene are SEHNR and FQNEAQ (reference sequence). The CDR3 totals 13 residues. Trimming left V 1 base short and J 2 bases short, with 5 bases between. The CDR3 nucleotides read TGTGCCAGCAGCTTAGGGCAGAACTATGGCTACACCTTC. It is translated as CASSLGQNYGYTF.